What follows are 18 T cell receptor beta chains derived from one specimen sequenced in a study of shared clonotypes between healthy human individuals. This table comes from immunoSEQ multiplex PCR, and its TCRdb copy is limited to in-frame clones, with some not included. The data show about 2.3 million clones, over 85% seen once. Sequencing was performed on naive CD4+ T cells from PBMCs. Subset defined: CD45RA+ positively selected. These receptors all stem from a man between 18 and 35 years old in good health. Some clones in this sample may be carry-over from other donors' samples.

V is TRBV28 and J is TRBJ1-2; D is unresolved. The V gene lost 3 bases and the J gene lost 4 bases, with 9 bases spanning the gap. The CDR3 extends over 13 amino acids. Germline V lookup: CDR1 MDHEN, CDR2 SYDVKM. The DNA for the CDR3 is TGTGCCAGCAGTTTGGGGAGCAGCTATGGCTACACCTTC. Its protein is CASSLGSSYGYTF.

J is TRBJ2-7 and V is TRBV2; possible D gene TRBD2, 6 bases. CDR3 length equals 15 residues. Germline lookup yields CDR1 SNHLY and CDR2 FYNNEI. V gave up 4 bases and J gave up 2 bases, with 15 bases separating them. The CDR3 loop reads CASSVEGMTAYEQYF. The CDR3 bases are TGTGCCAGCAGTGTGGAGGGGATGACGGCCTACGAGCAGTACTTC.

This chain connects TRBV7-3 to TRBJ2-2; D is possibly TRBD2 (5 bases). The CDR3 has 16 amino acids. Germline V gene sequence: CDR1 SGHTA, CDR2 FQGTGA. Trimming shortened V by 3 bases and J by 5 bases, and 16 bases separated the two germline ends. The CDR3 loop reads CASSLPEHRLTGELFF. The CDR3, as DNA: TGTGCCAGCAGCTTGCCCGAACACAGACTAACCGGGGAGCTGTTTTTT.

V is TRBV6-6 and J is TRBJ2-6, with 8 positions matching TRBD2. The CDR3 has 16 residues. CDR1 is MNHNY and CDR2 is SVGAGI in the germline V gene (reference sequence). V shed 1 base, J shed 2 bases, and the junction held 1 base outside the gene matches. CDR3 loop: CASSYFGRAGANVLTF. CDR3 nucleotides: TGTGCCAGCAGTTACTTCGGGAGGGCTGGGGCCAACGTCCTGACTTTC.

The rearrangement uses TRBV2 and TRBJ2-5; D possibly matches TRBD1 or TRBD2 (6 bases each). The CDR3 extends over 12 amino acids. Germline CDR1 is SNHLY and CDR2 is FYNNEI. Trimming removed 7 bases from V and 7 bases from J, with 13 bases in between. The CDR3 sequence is CASIFEGGTQYF. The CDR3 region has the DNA TGTGCCAGCATTTTTGAGGGGGGGACCCAGTACTTC.

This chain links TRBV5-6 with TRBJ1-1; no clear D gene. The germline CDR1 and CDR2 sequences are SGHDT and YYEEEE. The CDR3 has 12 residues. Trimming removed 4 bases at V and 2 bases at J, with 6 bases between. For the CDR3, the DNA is TGTGCCAGCAGCCGTAGTAACACTGAAGCTTTCTTT. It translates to CASSRSNTEAFF.

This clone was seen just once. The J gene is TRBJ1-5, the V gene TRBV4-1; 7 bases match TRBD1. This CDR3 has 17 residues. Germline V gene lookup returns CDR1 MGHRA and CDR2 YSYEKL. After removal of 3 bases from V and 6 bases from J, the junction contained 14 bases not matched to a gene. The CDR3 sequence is CASSHQVTGRLGQPQHF. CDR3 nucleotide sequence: TGCGCCAGCAGCCACCAGGTGACAGGGCGATTGGGTCAGCCCCAGCATTTT.

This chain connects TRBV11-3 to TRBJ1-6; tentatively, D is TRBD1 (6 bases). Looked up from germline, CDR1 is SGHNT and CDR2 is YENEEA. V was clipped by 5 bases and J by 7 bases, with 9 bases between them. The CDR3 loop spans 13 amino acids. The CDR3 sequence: CASSKDSNSPLHF. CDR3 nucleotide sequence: TGTGCCAGCAGCAAGGACAGCAATTCACCCCTCCACTTT.

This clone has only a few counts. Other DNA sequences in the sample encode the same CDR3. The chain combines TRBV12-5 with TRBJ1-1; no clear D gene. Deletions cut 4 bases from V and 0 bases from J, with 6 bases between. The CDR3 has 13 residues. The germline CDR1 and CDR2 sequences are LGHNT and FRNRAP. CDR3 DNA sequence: TGTGCTAGTGGTTCCGGTGTGAACACTGAAGCTTTCTTT. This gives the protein CASGSGVNTEAFF.

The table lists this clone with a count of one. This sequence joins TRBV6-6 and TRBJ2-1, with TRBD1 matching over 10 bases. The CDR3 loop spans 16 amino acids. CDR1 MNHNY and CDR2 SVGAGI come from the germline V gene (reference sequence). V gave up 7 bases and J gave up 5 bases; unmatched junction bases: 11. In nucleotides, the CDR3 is TGTGCCAGCAAACCAAGGGGGACAGGGGACCACAATGAGCAGTTCTTC. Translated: CASKPRGTGDHNEQFF.

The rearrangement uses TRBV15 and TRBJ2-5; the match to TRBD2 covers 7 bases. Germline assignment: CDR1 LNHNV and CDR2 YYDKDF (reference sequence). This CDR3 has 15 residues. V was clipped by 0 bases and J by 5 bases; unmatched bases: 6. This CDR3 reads CATSRDRGRGETQYF. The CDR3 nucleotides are TGTGCCACCAGCAGAGATCGCGGGAGAGGGGAGACCCAGTACTTC.

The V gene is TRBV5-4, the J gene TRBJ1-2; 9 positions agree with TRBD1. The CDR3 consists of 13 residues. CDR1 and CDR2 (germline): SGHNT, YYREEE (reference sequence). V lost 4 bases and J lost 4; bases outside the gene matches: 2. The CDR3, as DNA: TGTGCCAGCAGCGCGGGACAGGGCTATGGCTACACCTTC. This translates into CASSAGQGYGYTF.

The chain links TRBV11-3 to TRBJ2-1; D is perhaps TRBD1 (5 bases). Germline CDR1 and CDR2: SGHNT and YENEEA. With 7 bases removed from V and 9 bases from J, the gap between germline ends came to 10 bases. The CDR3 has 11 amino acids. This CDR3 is CASKGRGEQFF. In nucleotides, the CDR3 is TGTGCCAGCAAAGGAAGGGGTGAGCAGTTCTTC.

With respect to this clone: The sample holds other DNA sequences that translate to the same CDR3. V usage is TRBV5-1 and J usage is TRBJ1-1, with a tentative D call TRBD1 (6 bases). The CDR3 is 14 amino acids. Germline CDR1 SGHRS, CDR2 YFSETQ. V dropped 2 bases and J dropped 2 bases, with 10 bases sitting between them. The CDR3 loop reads CASSLTGINTEAFF. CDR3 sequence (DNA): TGCGCCAGCAGCTTAACAGGGATCAACACTGAAGCTTTCTTT.

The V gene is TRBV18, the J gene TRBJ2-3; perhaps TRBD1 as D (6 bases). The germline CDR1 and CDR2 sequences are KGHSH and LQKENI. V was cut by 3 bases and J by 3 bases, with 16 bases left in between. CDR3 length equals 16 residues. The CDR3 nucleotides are TGTGCCAGCTCACCTCAATGGGACACAGAAACAGATACGCAGTATTTT. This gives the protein CASSPQWDTETDTQYF.

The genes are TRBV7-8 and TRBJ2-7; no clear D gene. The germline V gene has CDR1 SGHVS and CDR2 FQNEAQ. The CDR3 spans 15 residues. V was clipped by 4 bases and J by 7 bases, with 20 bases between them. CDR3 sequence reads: CASSYRALQTTEQYF. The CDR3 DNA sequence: TGTGCCAGCAGCTACCGGGCCCTCCAAACTACGGAGCAGTACTTC.

The CDR3 spells CASRGSVTGADTQYF. DNA of the CDR3: TGTGCCAGCCGCGGGAGTGTCACCGGCGCAGATACGCAGTATTTT. This chain joins TRBV28 and TRBJ2-3, with 7 bases fitting TRBD2. This CDR3 region has 15 residues. V shed 8 bases, J shed 4 bases, and the junction held 12 bases outside the gene matches. Germline V gene sequence: CDR1 MDHEN, CDR2 SYDVKM.

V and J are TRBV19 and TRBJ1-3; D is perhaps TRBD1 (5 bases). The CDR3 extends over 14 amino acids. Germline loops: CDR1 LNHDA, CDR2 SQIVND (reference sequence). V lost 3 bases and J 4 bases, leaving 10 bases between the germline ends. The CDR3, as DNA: TGTGCCAGTAGTATCGGGACTCGAGGAAACACCATATATTTT. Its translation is CASSIGTRGNTIYF. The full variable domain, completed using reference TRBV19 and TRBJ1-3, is DGGITQSPKYLFRKEGQNVTLSCEQNLNHDAMYWYRQDPGQGLRLIYYSQIVNDFQKGDIAEGYSVSREKKESFPLTVTSAQKNPTAFYLCASSIGTRGNTIYFGEGSWLTVV.